Detailed here is one T cell receptor (beta chain). The antigen is undetermined. This sample was included in a study of blood T cells in healthy people across ages. Primers used in a second PCR of roughly 6 to 12 cycles were a sample-barcoded 5' primer and a J-beta primer mix. Researchers report that a template-switch adaptor with 12 random nucleotides tagged each cDNA molecule. TCRdb re-called the 5' RACE reads through MiXCR, storing one row per CDR3 protein. The table has 1,800,000 or so distinct CDR3 sequences, around 42% seen once. The study's findings and limits: Observed TCR beta diversity showed a strong correlation with the percentage of naive T cells as measured by flow cytometry. With unsorted PBMCs, a conclusive comparison of naive versus antigen-experienced cells was not possible. While age rose, TCR beta diversity per million T cells dropped in a roughly linear way.

The sample taken for sequencing was blood. This TCR was sampled from a human donor in good health.

The CDR3 nucleotides are TGCAGCGTAAGGGGACAGTCGAGCCCATCCTCTGGGGCCAACGTCCTGACTTTC. Translating it yields CSVRGQSSPSSGANVLTF. This chain links TRBV29-1 with TRBJ2-6; TRBD1 aligns across 7 bases. The CDR3 runs 18 residues. CDR1 and CDR2 from the germline V gene are SQVTM and ANQGSEA. Trimming removed 6 bases from V and 0 bases from J; junction bases left unmatched: 14.